This TCR beta chain stems from a study of control samples from healthy donors and cancer patients. The method was immunoSEQ multiplex PCR; TCRdb's version includes in-frame clones alone and lacks a portion of them. The table includes about 130,000 clones, 75% to 95% detected once. Trimming shortened V by 3 bases and J by 0 bases, and 17 bases separated the two germline ends. The CDR3 has 18 amino acids. The germline CDR1 and CDR2 sequences are MGHRA and YSYEKL. Sequencing was performed on blood. The clonotype comes from a man aged 18 to 29 in good health. The J gene is TRBJ1-4, the V gene TRBV4-1, with D possibly TRBD1 on 6 matching bases. The CDR3 sequence: CASSHFQGGDTTNEKLFF. As DNA, the CDR3 is TGCGCCAGCAGCCACTTCCAGGGAGGGGACACAACTAATGAAAAACTGTTTTTT.